The rows below give T cell receptor beta chains drawn from one sample of a study of blood T cell repertoires in COVID-19. Data came from immunoSEQ multiplex PCR; TCRdb stores just in-frame clones and leaves some out. The top ten clones hold approximately 12% of a sample with over 150,000 clones, 80% to 90% of them seen once. Source material: PBMCs or T cells enriched from blood (not recorded which). The receptor source for this set is a man between 40 and 49 years old who had recovered from COVID-19. Each CDR3 is given with its conserved first and last residue. D genes are given only for firm matches. Not all rows give a size; the values are once, few, many and, for expanded clones, a class.

v_gene: TRBV19; d_gene: TRBD2; abundance: once; j_gene: TRBJ2-1; CDR3aa: CASSAPSGRALEVNEQFF; CDR3nt: TGTGCCAGTAGTGCCCCTAGCGGGAGGGCCCTCGAGGTTAATGAGCAGTTCTTC
v_gene: TRBV5-5; d_gene: -; abundance: -; j_gene: TRBJ2-2; CDR3aa: CASDRRGSNYGGELFF; CDR3nt: TGTGCTTCCGATCGTCGTGGTAGTAACTACGGCGGGGAGCTGTTTTTT
v_gene: TRBV29-1; d_gene: TRBD2; abundance: -; j_gene: TRBJ2-7; CDR3aa: CSVESLAGVSREQYF; CDR3nt: TGCAGCGTTGAATCGTTAGCGGGAGTTTCGAGAGAGCAGTACTTC
v_gene: TRBV7-9; d_gene: TRBD2; abundance: -; j_gene: TRBJ2-3; CDR3aa: CASSLASGPRGTDTQYF; CDR3nt: TGTGCCAGCAGCTTAGCTAGCGGGCCTCGAGGGACAGATACGCAGTATTTT
v_gene: TRBV5-1; d_gene: TRBD2; abundance: -; j_gene: TRBJ2-1; CDR3aa: CASSLEASGAYNEQFF; CDR3nt: TGCGCCAGCAGCTTGGAAGCGAGCGGGGCCTACAATGAGCAGTTCTTC
v_gene: TRBV5-1; d_gene: TRBD2; abundance: -; j_gene: TRBJ2-3; CDR3aa: CASTLAGATDTQYF; CDR3nt: TGCGCCAGCACTTTAGCGGGAGCCACAGATACGCAGTATTTT
v_gene: TRBV11-2; d_gene: TRBD2; abundance: -; j_gene: TRBJ2-3; CDR3aa: CASSLKTLLAGGTDTQYF; CDR3nt: TGTGCCAGCAGCCTCAAAACCCTCCTAGCGGGAGGCACAGATACGCAGTATTTT
v_gene: TRBV24-1; d_gene: -; abundance: -; j_gene: TRBJ2-1; CDR3aa: CATSGRGNEQFF; CDR3nt: TGTGCCACCAGTGGACGGGGGAATGAGCAGTTCTTC
v_gene: TRBV9; d_gene: TRBD2; abundance: -; j_gene: TRBJ2-1; CDR3aa: CASSFTGGTSAYNEQFF; CDR3nt: TGTGCCAGCAGCTTCACCGGGGGGACTAGCGCCTACAATGAGCAGTTCTTC
v_gene: TRBV29-1; d_gene: -; abundance: -; j_gene: TRBJ1-1; CDR3aa: CSVEEPGRRTEAFF; CDR3nt: TGCAGCGTTGAAGAACCCGGCAGGAGGACTGAAGCTTTCTTT
v_gene: TRBV4-2; d_gene: TRBD1; abundance: -; j_gene: TRBJ2-1; CDR3aa: CASSKGQGGNEQFF; CDR3nt: TGTGCCAGCAGCAAGGGACAGGGGGGCAATGAGCAGTTCTTC
v_gene: TRBV11-1; d_gene: -; abundance: -; j_gene: TRBJ1-2; CDR3aa: CASSSGVYDYGYTF; CDR3nt: TGTGCCAGCAGCTCAGGGGTTTATGACTATGGCTACACCTTC
v_gene: TRBV6-5; d_gene: TRBD2; abundance: -; j_gene: TRBJ2-7; CDR3aa: CASSYSAGGPAEQYF; CDR3nt: TGTGCCAGCAGTTACTCCGCGGGAGGGCCGGCCGAGCAGTACTTC
v_gene: TRBV7-8; d_gene: TRBD2; abundance: -; j_gene: TRBJ2-2; CDR3aa: CASSFLGLAGTGELFF; CDR3nt: TGTGCCAGCAGCTTCCTTGGGCTAGCGGGGACCGGGGAGCTGTTTTTT
v_gene: TRBV29-1; d_gene: -; abundance: -; j_gene: TRBJ1-3; CDR3aa: CSVVFPELGNTIYF; CDR3nt: TGCAGCGTTGTTTTTCCGGAGCTAGGAAACACCATATATTTT
v_gene: TRBV18; d_gene: -; abundance: -; j_gene: TRBJ2-5; CDR3aa: CASSPPGHPKETQYF; CDR3nt: TGTGCCAGCTCACCACCGGGACACCCTAAGGAGACCCAGTACTTC
v_gene: TRBV27; d_gene: -; abundance: -; j_gene: TRBJ1-3; CDR3aa: CASSLGRGPGNTIYF; CDR3nt: TGTGCCAGCAGTTTGGGGAGGGGCCCTGGAAACACCATATATTTT
v_gene: TRBV4-1; d_gene: TRBD1; abundance: -; j_gene: TRBJ1-4; CDR3aa: CASSQGTGGAATNEKLFF; CDR3nt: TGCGCCAGCAGCCAAGGGACAGGGGGAGCAGCTACTAATGAAAAACTGTTTTTT
v_gene: TRBV14; d_gene: -; abundance: -; j_gene: TRBJ1-2; CDR3aa: CASSQGAQAANYGYTF; CDR3nt: TGTGCCAGCAGCCAAGGGGCGCAGGCTGCTAACTATGGCTACACCTTC
v_gene: TRBV4-1; d_gene: TRBD2; abundance: -; j_gene: TRBJ2-3; CDR3aa: CASSQGPGTSGTDTQYF; CDR3nt: TGCGCCAGCAGCCAAGGGCCCGGGACTAGCGGGACAGATACGCAGTATTTT
v_gene: TRBV3-1/TRBV3-2; d_gene: -; abundance: -; j_gene: TRBJ2-2; CDR3aa: CASSRIPGQELFF; CDR3nt: TGTGCCAGCAGCCGAATTCCGGGACAGGAGCTGTTTTTT
v_gene: TRBV6-5; d_gene: TRBD1; abundance: once; j_gene: TRBJ1-2; CDR3aa: CASGGGQDYGYTF; CDR3nt: TGTGCCAGCGGGGGCGGACAGGACTATGGCTACACCTTC
v_gene: TRBV4-3; d_gene: TRBD2; abundance: -; j_gene: TRBJ2-1; CDR3aa: CASSQDGKASASGSREQFF; CDR3nt: TGCGCCAGCAGCCAAGATGGAAAAGCCTCGGCTAGCGGGAGTCGTGAGCAGTTCTTC
v_gene: TRBV21-1; d_gene: -; abundance: once; j_gene: TRBJ1-2; CDR3aa: CASRRGARDGYTF; CDR3nt: TGTGCCAGCAGGCGGGGGGCCCGCGATGGCTACACCTTC
v_gene: TRBV7-2; d_gene: -; abundance: -; j_gene: TRBJ2-2; CDR3aa: CASSLRGGRANTGELFF; CDR3nt: TGTGCCAGCAGCTTAAGAGGCGGTCGGGCGAACACCGGGGAGCTGTTTTTT
v_gene: TRBV11-2; d_gene: -; abundance: -; j_gene: TRBJ1-2; CDR3aa: CASSPTLYGYTF; CDR3nt: TGTGCCAGCAGCCCTACCCTCTATGGCTACACCTTC
v_gene: TRBV6-5; d_gene: -; abundance: -; j_gene: TRBJ2-1; CDR3aa: CASSLGGEQFF; CDR3nt: TGTGCCAGCAGTCTTGGAGGGGAGCAGTTCTTC
v_gene: TRBV5-1; d_gene: TRBD1; abundance: -; j_gene: TRBJ1-6; CDR3aa: CASSSRPGDSSYNSPLHF; CDR3nt: TGCGCCAGCAGCTCGCGGCCAGGGGACAGCTCCTATAATTCACCCCTCCACTTT
v_gene: TRBV11-1; d_gene: -; abundance: few; j_gene: TRBJ1-1; CDR3aa: CASSPQARLNTEAFF; CDR3nt: TGTGCCAGCAGCCCTCAGGCGCGTTTGAACACTGAAGCTTTCTTT
v_gene: TRBV13; d_gene: -; abundance: -; j_gene: TRBJ2-5; CDR3aa: CASSFGGRGQETQYF; CDR3nt: TGTGCCAGCAGCTTTGGGGGCAGGGGTCAAGAGACCCAGTACTTC
v_gene: TRBV9; d_gene: -; abundance: -; j_gene: TRBJ1-3; CDR3aa: CASSATGASGNTIYF; CDR3nt: TGTGCCAGCAGCGCAACAGGAGCCTCTGGAAACACCATATATTTT
v_gene: TRBV28; d_gene: -; abundance: few; j_gene: TRBJ1-5; CDR3aa: CASSQGGYQPQHF; CDR3nt: TGTGCCAGCAGCCAAGGCGGGTATCAGCCCCAGCATTTT
v_gene: TRBV7-9; d_gene: TRBD2; abundance: -; j_gene: TRBJ2-1; CDR3aa: CASSPPLAGEQFF; CDR3nt: TGTGCCAGCAGCCCACCACTAGCGGGAGAGCAGTTCTTC
v_gene: TRBV5-1; d_gene: -; abundance: many; j_gene: TRBJ2-7; CDR3aa: CASSLEEPEQYF; CDR3nt: TGCGCCAGCAGCTTGGAGGAGCCCGAGCAGTACTTC